Listed below are T cell receptor beta chains from one sample, sequenced in a study of T cell repertoires in cytomegalovirus infection. These TCRs are of unknown antigen specificity. Via MiXCR, TCRdb re-called the reads, giving one row per CDR3 protein. The table lists 200,000 or so distinct CDR3 sequences, around 40% of them singletons. This sample comprised CD8+ T cells from cultured PBMCs, obtained from culture after CMV antigen stimulation. The receptor source for this set is a human donor in good health (CMV status not recorded). Some clones in this sample may be carry-over from other donors' samples. The CDR3 runs from the conserved cysteine through the conserved F or W. Each record gives: J gene, V gene, clone size, CDR3 protein. Rows may omit the clone size; those that give it use once, few, many or a size class.

>TRBJ1-2|TRBV19|once
CASSIGTDPFPYGYTF
>TRBJ2-7|TRBV7-2|once
CASSLAPGGPLCF
>TRBJ2-3|TRBV28|many
CASRGLAGSVSDTQYF
>TRBJ2-7|TRBV5-1|.
CASSSPGTEISYEQYF
>TRBJ1-6|TRBV27|.
CASSLSRGSSYNSPLHF
>TRBJ2-1|TRBV6-1|once
CASSEWGAVDNEQFF
>TRBJ2-3|TRBV27|.
CASGLSTDTQYF
>TRBJ2-1|TRBV2|.
CAITGAGVSSSYNEQFF
>TRBJ2-1|TRBV28|.
CASSEGRKPNEQFF
>TRBJ2-7|TRBV14|.
CASSQRDFYEQYF
>TRBJ1-1|TRBV7-6|few
CASSLVSQNTEAFF
>TRBJ2-2|TRBV7-6|.
CASSAGLSAGELFF
>TRBJ2-1|TRBV12-3/TRBV12-4|few
CASSFAWETHNEQFF
>TRBJ2-1|TRBV4-1|.
CASSQGRGARFF
>TRBJ2-7|TRBV6-6|.
CASRLAAGQGSTYEQYF
>TRBJ2-1|TRBV7-8|few
CASSPKALAGGEQFF
>TRBJ2-3|TRBV5-1|.
CASSVGSTDTQYF
>TRBJ1-5|TRBV7-9|.
CASSLEGALQPQHF
>TRBJ2-3|TRBV20-1|.
CSATTAGGGEVTDTQYF
>TRBJ1-1|TRBV7-4|.
CASSSSRSEAFF
>TRBJ2-7|TRBV20-1|.
CSARNSGTRIYEQYF
>TRBJ2-1|TRBV7-4|few
CASRNGAGVAFEQFF
>TRBJ1-1|TRBV7-9|.
CAAEGLVAEAFF
>TRBJ1-2|TRBV5-4|.
CASSLPGQGTYGYTF
>TRBJ1-5|TRBV27|.
CASSSQYSNQPQHF
>TRBJ2-7|TRBV2|.
CASSGPSGLEAYEQYF
>TRBJ2-2|TRBV7-8|.
CASSSTQGPRSGELFF
>TRBJ2-7|TRBV12-3/TRBV12-4|few
CASKKSGTYYEQYF
>TRBJ2-3|TRBV7-2|many
CASSLSRTRSTDTQYF